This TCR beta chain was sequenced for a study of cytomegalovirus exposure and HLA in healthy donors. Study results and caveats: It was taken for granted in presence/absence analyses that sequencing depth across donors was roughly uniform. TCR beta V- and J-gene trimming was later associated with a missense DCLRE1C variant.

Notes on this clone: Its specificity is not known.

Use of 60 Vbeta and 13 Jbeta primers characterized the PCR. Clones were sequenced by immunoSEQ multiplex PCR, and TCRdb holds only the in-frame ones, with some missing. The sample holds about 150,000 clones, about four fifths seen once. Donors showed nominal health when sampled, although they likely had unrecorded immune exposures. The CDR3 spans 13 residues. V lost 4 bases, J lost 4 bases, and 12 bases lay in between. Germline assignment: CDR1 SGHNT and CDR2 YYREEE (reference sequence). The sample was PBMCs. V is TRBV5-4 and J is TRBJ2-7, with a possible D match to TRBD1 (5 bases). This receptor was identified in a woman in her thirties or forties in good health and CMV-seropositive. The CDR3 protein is CASSQNPGYEQYF. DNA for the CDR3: TGTGCCAGCAGCCAAAACCCAGGGTACGAGCAGTACTTC.